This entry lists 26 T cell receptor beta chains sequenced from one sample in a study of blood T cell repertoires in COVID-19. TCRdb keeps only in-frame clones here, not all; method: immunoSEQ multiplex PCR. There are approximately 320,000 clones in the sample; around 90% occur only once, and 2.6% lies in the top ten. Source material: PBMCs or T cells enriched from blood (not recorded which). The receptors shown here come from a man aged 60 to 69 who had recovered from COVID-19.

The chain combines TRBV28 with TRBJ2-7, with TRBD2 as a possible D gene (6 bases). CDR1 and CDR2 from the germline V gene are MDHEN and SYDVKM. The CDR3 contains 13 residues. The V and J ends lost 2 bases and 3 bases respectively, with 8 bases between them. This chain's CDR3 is CASSLGGNYEQYF. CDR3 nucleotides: TGTGCCAGCAGTTTAGGCGGGAACTACGAGCAGTACTTC.

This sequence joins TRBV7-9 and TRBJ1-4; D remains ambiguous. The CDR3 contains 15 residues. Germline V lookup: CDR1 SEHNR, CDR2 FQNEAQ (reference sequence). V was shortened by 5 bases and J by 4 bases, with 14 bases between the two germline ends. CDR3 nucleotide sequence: TGTGCCAGCAGCCCCAACCGACTTGTTAATGAAAAACTGTTTTTT. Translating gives CASSPNRLVNEKLFF.

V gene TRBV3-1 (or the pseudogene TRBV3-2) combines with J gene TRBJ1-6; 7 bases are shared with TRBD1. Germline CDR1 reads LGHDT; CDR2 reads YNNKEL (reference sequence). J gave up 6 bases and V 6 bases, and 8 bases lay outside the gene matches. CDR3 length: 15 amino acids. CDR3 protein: CASRQNTGVNSPLHF. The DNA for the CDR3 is TGTGCCAGCAGGCAGAATACAGGGGTTAATTCACCCCTCCACTTT.

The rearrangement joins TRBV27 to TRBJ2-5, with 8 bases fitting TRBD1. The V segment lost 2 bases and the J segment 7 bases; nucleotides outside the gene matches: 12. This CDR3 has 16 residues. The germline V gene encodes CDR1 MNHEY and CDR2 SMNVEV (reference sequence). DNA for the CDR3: TGTGCCAGCAGTTTACGGGGGACAGGCACTAGGGTGACCCAGTACTTC. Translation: CASSLRGTGTRVTQYF.

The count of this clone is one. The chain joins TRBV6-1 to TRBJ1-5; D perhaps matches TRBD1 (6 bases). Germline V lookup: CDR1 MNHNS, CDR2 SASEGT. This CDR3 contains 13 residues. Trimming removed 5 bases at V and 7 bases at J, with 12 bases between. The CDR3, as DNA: TGTGCCAGCAGTTGGGGCCAGGGGCAGCCCCAGCATTTT. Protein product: CASSWGQGQPQHF.

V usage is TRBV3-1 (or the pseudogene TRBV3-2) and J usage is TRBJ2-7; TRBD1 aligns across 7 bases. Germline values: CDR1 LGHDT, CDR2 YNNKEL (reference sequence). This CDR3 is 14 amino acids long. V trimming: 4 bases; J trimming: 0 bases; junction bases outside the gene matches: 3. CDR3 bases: TGTGCCAGCAGCCCGGGGACAGTCTCCTACGAGCAGTACTTC. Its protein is CASSPGTVSYEQYF.

CDR3 DNA sequence: TGTGCCAGTAGTCTTAGCGGCGGAAGGAACTACGAGCAGTACTTC. It yields the protein CASSLSGGRNYEQYF. This chain connects TRBV19 to TRBJ2-7; a possible D gene is TRBD2 (6 bases). The CDR3 has 15 residues. CDR1 LNHDA and CDR2 SQIVND come from the germline V gene (reference sequence). V was pared by 5 bases and J by 3 bases, with 17 bases between.

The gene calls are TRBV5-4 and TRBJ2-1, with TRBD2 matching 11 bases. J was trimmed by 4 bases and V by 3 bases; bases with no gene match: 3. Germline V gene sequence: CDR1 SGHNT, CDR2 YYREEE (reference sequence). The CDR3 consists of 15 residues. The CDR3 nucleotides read TGTGCCAGCAGCTCGACTAGCGGGGTTTACAATGAGCAGTTCTTC. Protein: CASSSTSGVYNEQFF. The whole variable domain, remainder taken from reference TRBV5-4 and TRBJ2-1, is ETGVTQSPTHLIKTRGQQVTLRCSSQSGHNTVSWYQQALGQGPQFIFQYYREEENGRGNFPPRFSGLQFPNYSSELNVNALELDDSALYLCASSSTSGVYNEQFFGPGTRLTVL.

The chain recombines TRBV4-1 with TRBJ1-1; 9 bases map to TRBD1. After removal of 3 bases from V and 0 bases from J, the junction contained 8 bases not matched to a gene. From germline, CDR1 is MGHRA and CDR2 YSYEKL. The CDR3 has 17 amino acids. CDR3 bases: TGCGCCAGCAGCCAGGAGGGGACAGGGCGCATGAACACTGAAGCTTTCTTT. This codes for CASSQEGTGRMNTEAFF.

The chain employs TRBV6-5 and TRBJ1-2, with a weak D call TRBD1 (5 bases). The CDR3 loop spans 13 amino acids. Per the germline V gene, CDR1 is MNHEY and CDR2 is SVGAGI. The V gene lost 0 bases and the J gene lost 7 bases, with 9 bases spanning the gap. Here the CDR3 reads CASSYSRAAGYTF. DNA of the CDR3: TGTGCCAGCAGTTACTCCAGGGCTGCTGGCTACACCTTC.

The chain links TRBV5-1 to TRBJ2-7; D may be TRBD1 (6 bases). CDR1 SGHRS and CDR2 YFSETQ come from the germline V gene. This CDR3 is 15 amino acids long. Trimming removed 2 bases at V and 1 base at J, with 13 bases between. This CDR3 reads CASSLTPGESYEQYF. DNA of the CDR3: TGCGCCAGCAGCTTAACCCCAGGGGAGTCCTACGAGCAGTACTTC.

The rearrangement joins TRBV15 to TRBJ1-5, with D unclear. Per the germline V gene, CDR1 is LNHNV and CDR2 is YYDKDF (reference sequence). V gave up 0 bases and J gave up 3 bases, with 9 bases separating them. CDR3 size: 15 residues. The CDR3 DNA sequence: TGTGCCACCAGCAGAGATTTACAGAACAATCAGCCCCAGCATTTT. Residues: CATSRDLQNNQPQHF.

CDR3 protein: CASSPALGRQPQHF. In DNA, the CDR3 is TGTGCCAGCTCACCTGCCCTGGGGCGACAGCCCCAGCATTTT. The V and J genes are TRBV18 and TRBJ1-5, with a weak D call TRBD1 (5 bases). With 3 bases removed from V and 7 bases from J, the gap between germline ends came to 13 bases. Germline values: CDR1 KGHSH, CDR2 LQKENI. The CDR3 is 14 residues long.

Here the CDR3 reads CASSRAGGGSYNEQFF. Written as DNA, the CDR3 is TGTGCCAGCTCACGAGCGGGGGGAGGATCCTACAATGAGCAGTTCTTC. The genes are TRBV18 and TRBJ2-1; 9 nucleotides line up with TRBD2. This CDR3 comprises 16 residues. The germline CDR1 and CDR2 sequences are KGHSH and LQKENI. V was pared by 4 bases and J by 1 base, with 5 bases of the junction left unmatched.

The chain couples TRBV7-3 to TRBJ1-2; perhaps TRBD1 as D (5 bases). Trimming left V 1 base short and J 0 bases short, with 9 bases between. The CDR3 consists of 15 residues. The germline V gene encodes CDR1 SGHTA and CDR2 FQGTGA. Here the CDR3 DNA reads TGTGCCAGCAGCTTAAATGGCAGGGCTAACTATGGCTACACCTTC. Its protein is CASSLNGRANYGYTF.

The CDR3 sequence is CASSFLPQVGSYEQYF. The CDR3 coding sequence is TGCGCCAGCAGCTTCCTTCCACAGGTAGGGTCCTACGAGCAGTACTTC. The chain employs TRBV5-1 and TRBJ2-7; D is perhaps TRBD1 (5 bases). The CDR3 loop spans 16 amino acids. The V gene's germline CDR1 is SGHRS and CDR2 YFSETQ. Trimming took off 2 bases at V and 1 base at J, with 16 bases between the two ends.

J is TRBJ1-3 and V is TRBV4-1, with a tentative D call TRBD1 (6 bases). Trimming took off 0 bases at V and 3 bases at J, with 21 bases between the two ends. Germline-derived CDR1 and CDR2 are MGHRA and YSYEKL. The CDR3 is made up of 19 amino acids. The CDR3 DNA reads TGCGCCAGCAGCCAAGATCGGGGTACGGGGGGACAAATTGGAAACACCATATATTTT. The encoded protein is CASSQDRGTGGQIGNTIYF.

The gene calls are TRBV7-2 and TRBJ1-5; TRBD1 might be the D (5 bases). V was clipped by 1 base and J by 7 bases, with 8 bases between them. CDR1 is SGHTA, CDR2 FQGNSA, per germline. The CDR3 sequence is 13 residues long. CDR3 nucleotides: TGTGCCAGCAGCTTAGAGGAGGGGCAGCCCCAGCATTTT. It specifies CASSLEEGQPQHF.

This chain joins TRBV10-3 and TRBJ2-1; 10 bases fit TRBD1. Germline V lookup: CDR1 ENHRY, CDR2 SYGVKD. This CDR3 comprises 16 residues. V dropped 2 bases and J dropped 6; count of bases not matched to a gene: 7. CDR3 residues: CAISEPGTGAFNEQFF. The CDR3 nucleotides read TGTGCCATCAGTGAGCCCGGGACAGGGGCTTTCAATGAGCAGTTCTTC.

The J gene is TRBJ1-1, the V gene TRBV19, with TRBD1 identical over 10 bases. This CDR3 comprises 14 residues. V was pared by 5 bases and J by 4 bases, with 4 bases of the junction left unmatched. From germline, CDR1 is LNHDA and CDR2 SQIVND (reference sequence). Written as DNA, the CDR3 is TGTGCCAGTAGTGACAGGGGGCGTTTCACTGAAGCTTTCTTT. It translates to CASSDRGRFTEAFF.

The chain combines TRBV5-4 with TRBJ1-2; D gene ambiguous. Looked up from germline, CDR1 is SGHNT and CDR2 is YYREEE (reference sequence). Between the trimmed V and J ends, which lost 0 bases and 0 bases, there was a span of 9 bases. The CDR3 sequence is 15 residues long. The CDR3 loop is CASSLVQETNYGYTF. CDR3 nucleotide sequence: TGTGCCAGCAGCTTGGTTCAGGAAACTAACTATGGCTACACCTTC.

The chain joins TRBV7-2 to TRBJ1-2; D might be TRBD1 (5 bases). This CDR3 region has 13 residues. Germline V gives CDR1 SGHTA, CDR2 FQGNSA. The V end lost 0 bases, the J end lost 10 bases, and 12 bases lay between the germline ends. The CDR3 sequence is CASSLAQGRVYTF. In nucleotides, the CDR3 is TGTGCCAGCAGCTTAGCCCAGGGCCGTGTCTACACCTTC.

CDR3 bases: TGCGCCAGCAGCCAAGATAGAGCCATTGGGGACAGTCACAATCAGCCCCAGCATTTT. This codes for CASSQDRAIGDSHNQPQHF. The rearrangement uses TRBV4-3 and TRBJ1-5; 7 nucleotides match TRBD1. Germline V gene lookup returns CDR1 LGHNA and CDR2 YSLEER. The CDR3 consists of 19 residues. J was trimmed by 3 bases and V by 0 bases; bases with no gene match: 14.

The CDR3 DNA sequence: TGCGCCAGCAGCTTGGTTGGCGCCGGAGTAACAGATACGCAGTATTTT. This sequence encodes CASSLVGAGVTDTQYF. The chain is built from TRBV5-1 and TRBJ2-3; D unclear. Germline CDR1 and CDR2: SGHRS and YFSETQ. V was shortened by 0 bases and J by 3 bases, with 14 bases between the two germline ends. The CDR3 spans 16 residues.

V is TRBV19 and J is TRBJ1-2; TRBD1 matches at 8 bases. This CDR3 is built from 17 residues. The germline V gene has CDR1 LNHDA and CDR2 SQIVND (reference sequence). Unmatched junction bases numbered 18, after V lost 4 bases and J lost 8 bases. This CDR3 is CASSTDRVGLIGSGYTF. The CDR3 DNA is TGTGCCAGTAGTACGGACAGGGTCGGACTGATAGGGTCGGGCTACACCTTC.

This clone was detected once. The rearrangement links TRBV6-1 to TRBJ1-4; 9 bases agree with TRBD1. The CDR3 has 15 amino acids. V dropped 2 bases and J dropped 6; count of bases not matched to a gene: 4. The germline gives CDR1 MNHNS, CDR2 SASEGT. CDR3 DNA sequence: TGTGCCAGCAGTGAACCGGGACAGGGTTATGAAAAACTGTTTTTT. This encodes CASSEPGQGYEKLFF.